This T cell receptor beta chain derives from a study of technical replicates of blood from several donors. V shed 6 bases, J shed 5 bases, and the junction held 5 bases outside the gene matches. CDR1 is MNHNS and CDR2 is SASEGT in the germline V gene. The CDR3 contains 14 residues. The data were produced by immunoSEQ multiplex PCR, yet TCRdb's version contains in-frame clones alone and is incomplete. The sample has about 83,000 clones, more than 90% seen once; the top ten hold around 0.25%. The source is a human donor in good health. This sequence joins TRBV6-1 and TRBJ2-1; 9 bases align to TRBD2. Sample: T cells isolated from PBMCs. The CDR3 DNA is TGTGCCAGCAGGAGACTAGCGGATAACAATGAGCAGTTCTTC. Protein product: CASRRLADNNEQFF.